This T cell receptor beta chain was captured in a study of blood T cell repertoires in COVID-19. Overall study: Acute and convalescent COVID-19 specimens originated in the United States, Italy and Spain. T cells, B-cell-depleted T cells, or PBMCs provided the cDNA or gDNA that served as material.

Original processing methods: Amplification of reference gene primers provided the estimated nucleated cell counts. Measured with immunoSEQ multiplex PCR; TCRdb has only the in-frame clones, and not every one. V and J calls and clone size follow that table, whereas D and trimming were derived from the DNA. The sample consists of around 79,000 clones, roughly 90% of them appearing once. This CDR3 comprises 16 residues. CDR1 and CDR2 from the germline V gene are MNHEY and SVGEGT. After removal of 5 bases from V and 4 bases from J, the junction contained 13 bases not matched to a gene. The receptor was derived from a man in his 70s with active or convalescent COVID-19. Input material: peripheral blood. This sequence joins TRBV6-2 or TRBV6-3 and TRBJ1-1, with 7 positions matching TRBD1. The CDR3 reads CASSTGQIGLGTEAFF. The CDR3 DNA is TGTGCCAGCAGTACGGGACAGATAGGATTGGGCACTGAAGCTTTCTTT.